The present entry profiles one T cell receptor beta chain with its context. The source of the sample is a study of memory CD4+ T cells and cytomegalovirus serostatus. The sort gate was single viable CD3+CD4+CD8-CD45RO+ cells for memory CD4+ T cells. Total CD4+ T cells were enriched by CD4 positive selection. As processed by the authors: Out-of-frame sequences were removed, leaving 2,204,828 distinct TCRbeta sequences. Here immunoSEQ multiplex PCR was the method, and the copy in TCRdb shows in-frame clones only, minus some. V and J calls and clone size are copied from that table; D and trimming were computed from the DNA. This sample has 75,000 to 95,000 clones, with around 80% found just once. Germline loops: CDR1 SGHVS, CDR2 FNYEAQ. Trimming took off 0 bases at V and 2 bases at J, with 10 bases between the two ends. The CDR3 runs to 16 residues.

This chain connects TRBV7-6 to TRBJ2-2; weak D call: TRBD2 (5 bases). Sequenced input: memory CD4+ T cells from blood. The TCR sequence derives from an adult in good health and CMV-seronegative. The CDR3 nucleotides are TGTGCCAGCAGCTTAGCAATACGGGGAAACACCGGGGAGCTGTTTTTT. This encodes CASSLAIRGNTGELFF.